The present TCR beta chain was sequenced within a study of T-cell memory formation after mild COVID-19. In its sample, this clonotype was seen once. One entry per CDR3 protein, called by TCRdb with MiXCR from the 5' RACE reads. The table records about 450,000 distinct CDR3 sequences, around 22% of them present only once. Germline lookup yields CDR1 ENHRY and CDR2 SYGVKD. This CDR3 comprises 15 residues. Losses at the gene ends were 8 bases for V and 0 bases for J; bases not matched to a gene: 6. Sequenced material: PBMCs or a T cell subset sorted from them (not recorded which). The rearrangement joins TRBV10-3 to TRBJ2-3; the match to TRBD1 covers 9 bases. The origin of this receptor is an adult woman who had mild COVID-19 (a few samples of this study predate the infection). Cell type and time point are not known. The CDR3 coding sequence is TGTGCCATCCGACAGGGGGGACCTAGCACAGATACGCAGTATTTT. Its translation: CAIRQGGPSTDTQYF.